A selection of T cell receptor beta chains follows, all from one sample in a study of blood T cell repertoires in COVID-19. Sequenced by immunoSEQ multiplex PCR; TCRdb stores in-frame clones only, minus some. The table shows a few hundred thousand clones, with approximately 87% occurring only once. Source material: peripheral blood. Receptors were obtained from a man in his 60s who had recovered from COVID-19. The CDR3 runs from the conserved cysteine through the conserved F or W. D genes are given only for firm matches. Expanded clones are given a class, and other clones once, few, many or no size at all.

j_call d_call clone_size v_call cdr3_aa cdr3_nt
TRBJ2-1 TRBD2 - TRBV14 CASSPGLARGFSYNEQFF TGTGCCAGCAGCCCTGGACTAGCGCGAGGGTTCTCCTACAATGAGCAGTTCTTC
TRBJ1-2 TRBD1 - TRBV28 CASSAGQGVYGYTF TGTGCCAGCAGTGCCGGACAGGGGGTCTATGGCTACACCTTC
TRBJ1-6 TRBD1 - TRBV27 CASSWGTDRGRYSPLHF TGTGCCAGCAGCTGGGGTACAGACAGGGGACGATATTCACCCCTCCACTTT
TRBJ2-7 - - TRBV29-1 CSVGQSYEQYF TGCAGCGTTGGACAGTCCTACGAGCAGTACTTC
TRBJ2-3 - few TRBV3-1/TRBV3-2 CASSHSNGDTQYF TGTGCCAGCAGCCATTCAAACGGAGATACGCAGTATTTT
TRBJ2-3 - - TRBV6-6 CASSYQGSSTDTQYF TGTGCCAGCAGTTACCAGGGCTCTAGCACAGATACGCAGTATTTT
TRBJ2-1 - - TRBV4-1 CASKQGQESSYNEQFF TGCGCCAGCAAACAGGGACAAGAAAGCTCCTACAATGAGCAGTTCTTC
TRBJ2-7 TRBD1 once TRBV5-1 CASSQGPGQNYEQYF TGCGCCAGCAGCCAAGGTCCGGGACAGAACTACGAGCAGTACTTC
TRBJ2-4 - - TRBV6-1 CASSETLKGDKNIQYF TGTGCCAGCAGTGAGACCCTCAAGGGGGACAAAAACATTCAGTACTTC
TRBJ2-7 - - TRBV27 CASSLYRSYEQYF TGTGCCAGCAGCTTGTACAGATCCTACGAGCAGTACTTC
TRBJ2-7 - - TRBV18 CASSPSGGQSYEQYF TGTGCCAGCTCACCATCTGGAGGACAGTCCTACGAGCAGTACTTC
TRBJ2-3 TRBD1 - TRBV11-2 CASRKRTGDFDTQYF TGTGCCAGCAGGAAAAGGACAGGCGACTTTGATACGCAGTATTTT
TRBJ2-2 - - TRBV5-4 CASSPAGAGSAGELFF TGTGCCAGCAGCCCGGCGGGGGCAGGGTCGGCCGGGGAGCTGTTTTTT
TRBJ2-7 TRBD2 - TRBV6-5 CASTPSGFAYEQYF TGTGCCAGCACGCCTAGCGGGTTTGCCTACGAGCAGTACTTC
TRBJ1-2 - - TRBV7-9 CASSLQTGDYGYTF TGTGCCAGCAGCTTACAGACAGGAGACTATGGCTACACCTTC
TRBJ1-2 - - TRBV6-5 CAAREGVNYGYTF TGTGCCGCGAGAGAGGGGGTTAACTATGGCTACACCTTC
TRBJ2-1 TRBD2 few TRBV28 CASSPLTSGGSSSYNEQFF TGTGCCAGCAGTCCACTTACTAGCGGGGGGTCCAGCTCCTACAATGAGCAGTTCTTC
TRBJ1-5 - - TRBV2 CASSEATGHQPQHF TGTGCCAGCAGTGAAGCGACAGGTCATCAGCCCCAGCATTTT
TRBJ2-3 - - TRBV3-1/TRBV3-2 CASSPNRKTDTQYF TGTGCCAGCAGCCCAAACAGGAAAACAGATACGCAGTATTTT
TRBJ1-1 - - TRBV7-9 CASSLVVRNTEAFF TGTGCCAGCAGCTTAGTAGTTAGAAACACTGAAGCTTTCTTT
TRBJ1-5 TRBD1 many TRBV28 CASRRGGGRNQPQHF TGTGCCAGCAGGCGAGGGGGCGGGAGGAATCAGCCCCAGCATTTT
TRBJ1-2 - - TRBV5-1 CASSLGTLYGYTF TGCGCCAGCAGCTTGGGTACTCTTTATGGCTACACCTTC
TRBJ1-2 TRBD1 once TRBV6-5 CASSRGQGNYGYTF TGTGCCAGCAGCCGGGGACAGGGAAACTATGGCTACACCTTC